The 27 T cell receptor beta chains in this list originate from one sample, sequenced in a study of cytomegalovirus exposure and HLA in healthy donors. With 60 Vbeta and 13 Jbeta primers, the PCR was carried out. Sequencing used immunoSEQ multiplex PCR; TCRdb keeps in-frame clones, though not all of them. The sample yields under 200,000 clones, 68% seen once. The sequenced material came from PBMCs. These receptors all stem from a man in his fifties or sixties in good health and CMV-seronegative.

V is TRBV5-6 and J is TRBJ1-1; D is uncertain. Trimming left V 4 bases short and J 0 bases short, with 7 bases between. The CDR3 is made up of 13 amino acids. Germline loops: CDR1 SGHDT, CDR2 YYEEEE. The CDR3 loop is CASSLRMNTEAFF. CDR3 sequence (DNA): TGTGCCAGCAGCCTGCGTATGAACACTGAAGCTTTCTTT.

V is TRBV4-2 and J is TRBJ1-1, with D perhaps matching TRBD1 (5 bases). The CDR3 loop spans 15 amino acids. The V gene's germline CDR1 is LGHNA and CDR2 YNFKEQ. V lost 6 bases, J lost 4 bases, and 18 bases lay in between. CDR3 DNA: TGTGCCAGCAGTACCTTGGGGCAGGGTCTCACTGAAGCTTTCTTT. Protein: CASSTLGQGLTEAFF.

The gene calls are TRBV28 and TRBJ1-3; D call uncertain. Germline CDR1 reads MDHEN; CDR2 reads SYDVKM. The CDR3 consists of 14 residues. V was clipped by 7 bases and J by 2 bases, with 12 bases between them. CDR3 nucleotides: TGTGCCAGCACTCCGGGGAATCCTGGAAACACCATATATTTT. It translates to CASTPGNPGNTIYF.

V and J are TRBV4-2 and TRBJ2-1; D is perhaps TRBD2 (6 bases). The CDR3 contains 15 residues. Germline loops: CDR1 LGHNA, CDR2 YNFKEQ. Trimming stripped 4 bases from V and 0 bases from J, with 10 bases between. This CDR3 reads CASSPRESSYNEQFF. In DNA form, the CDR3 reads TGTGCCAGCAGCCCTCGGGAGAGCTCCTACAATGAGCAGTTCTTC.

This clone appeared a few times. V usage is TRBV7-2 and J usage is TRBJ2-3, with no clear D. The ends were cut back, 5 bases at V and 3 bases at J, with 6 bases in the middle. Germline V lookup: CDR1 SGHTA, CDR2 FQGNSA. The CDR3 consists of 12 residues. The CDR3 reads CASSPPTDTQYF. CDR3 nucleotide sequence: TGTGCCAGCAGCCCTCCTACAGATACGCAGTATTTT.

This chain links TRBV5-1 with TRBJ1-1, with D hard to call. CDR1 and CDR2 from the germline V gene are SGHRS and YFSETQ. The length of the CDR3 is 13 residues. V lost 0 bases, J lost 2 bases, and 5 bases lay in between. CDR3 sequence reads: CASSLASNTEAFF. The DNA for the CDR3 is TGCGCCAGCAGCTTGGCCTCTAACACTGAAGCTTTCTTT.

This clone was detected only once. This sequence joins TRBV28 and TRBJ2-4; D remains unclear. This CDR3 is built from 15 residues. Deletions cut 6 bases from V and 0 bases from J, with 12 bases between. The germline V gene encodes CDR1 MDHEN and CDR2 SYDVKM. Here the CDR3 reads CASSLGSLAKNIQYF. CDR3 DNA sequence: TGTGCCAGCAGCCTCGGGTCCTTAGCCAAAAACATTCAGTACTTC.

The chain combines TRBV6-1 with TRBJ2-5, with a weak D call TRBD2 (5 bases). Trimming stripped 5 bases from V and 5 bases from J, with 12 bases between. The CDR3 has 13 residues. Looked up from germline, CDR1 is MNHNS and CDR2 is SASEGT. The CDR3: CASSRLRDETQYF. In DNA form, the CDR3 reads TGTGCCAGCAGTCGCCTACGGGATGAGACCCAGTACTTC.

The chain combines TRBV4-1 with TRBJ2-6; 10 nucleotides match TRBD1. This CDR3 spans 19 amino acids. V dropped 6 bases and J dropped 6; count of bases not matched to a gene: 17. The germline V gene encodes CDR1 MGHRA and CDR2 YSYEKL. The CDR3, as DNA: TGCGCCAGCAGACCTAATCCGGGACAGGGGAGTTACGAGGCCAACGTCCTGACTTTC. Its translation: CASRPNPGQGSYEANVLTF.

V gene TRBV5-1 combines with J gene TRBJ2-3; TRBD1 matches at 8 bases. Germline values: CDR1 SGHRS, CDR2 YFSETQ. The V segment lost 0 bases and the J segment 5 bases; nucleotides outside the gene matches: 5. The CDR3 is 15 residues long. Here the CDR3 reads CASSLEPGGEDTQYF. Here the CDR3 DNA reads TGCGCCAGCAGCTTGGAACCAGGGGGCGAAGATACGCAGTATTTT.

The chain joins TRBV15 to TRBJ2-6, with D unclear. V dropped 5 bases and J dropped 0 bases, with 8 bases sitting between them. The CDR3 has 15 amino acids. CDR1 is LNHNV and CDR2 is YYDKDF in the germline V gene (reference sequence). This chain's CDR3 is CATSFGYSGANVLTF. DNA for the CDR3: TGTGCCACCAGCTTCGGGTACTCTGGGGCCAACGTCCTGACTTTC.

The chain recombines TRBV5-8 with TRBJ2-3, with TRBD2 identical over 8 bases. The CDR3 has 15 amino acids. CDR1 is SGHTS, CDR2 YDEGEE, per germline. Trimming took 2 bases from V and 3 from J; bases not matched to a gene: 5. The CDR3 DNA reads TGTGCCAGCAGCTTCCGGGGGGGCGGAACAGATACGCAGTATTTT. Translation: CASSFRGGGTDTQYF.

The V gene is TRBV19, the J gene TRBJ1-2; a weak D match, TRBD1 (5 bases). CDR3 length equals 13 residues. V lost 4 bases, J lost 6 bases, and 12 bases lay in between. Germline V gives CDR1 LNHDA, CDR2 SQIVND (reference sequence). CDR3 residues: CASSTLPGNGYTF. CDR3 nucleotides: TGTGCCAGTAGTACCCTCCCAGGGAATGGCTACACCTTC.

The CDR3 is CASSLSSDYGYTF. The CDR3 nucleotides are TGTGCCAGCAGTTTATCGAGCGACTATGGCTACACCTTC. The V and J genes are TRBV27 and TRBJ1-2; no definite D call. Trimming left V 0 bases short and J 3 bases short, with 5 bases between. Germline V CDR1 and CDR2: MNHEY, SMNVEV (reference sequence). The length of the CDR3 is 13 residues.

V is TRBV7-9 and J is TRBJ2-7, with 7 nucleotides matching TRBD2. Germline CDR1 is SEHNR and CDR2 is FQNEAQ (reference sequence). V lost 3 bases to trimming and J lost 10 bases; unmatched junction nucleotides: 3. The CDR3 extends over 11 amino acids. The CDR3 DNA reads TGTGCCAGCAGCTTGTGGGGGGGACAGTACTTC. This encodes CASSLWGGQYF.

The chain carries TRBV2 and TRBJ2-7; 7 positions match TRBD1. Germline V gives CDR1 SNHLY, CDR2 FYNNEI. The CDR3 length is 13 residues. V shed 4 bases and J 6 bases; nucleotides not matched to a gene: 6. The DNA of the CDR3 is TGTGCCAGCAGTGGACAGGGATTGGTCGAGCAGTACTTC. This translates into CASSGQGLVEQYF.

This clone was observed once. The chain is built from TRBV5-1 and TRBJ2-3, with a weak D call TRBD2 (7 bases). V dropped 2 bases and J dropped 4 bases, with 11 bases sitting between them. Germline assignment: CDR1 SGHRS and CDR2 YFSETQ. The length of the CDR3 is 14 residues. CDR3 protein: CASSFGGGADTQYF. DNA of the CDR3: TGCGCCAGCAGCTTTGGCGGGGGCGCAGATACGCAGTATTTT.

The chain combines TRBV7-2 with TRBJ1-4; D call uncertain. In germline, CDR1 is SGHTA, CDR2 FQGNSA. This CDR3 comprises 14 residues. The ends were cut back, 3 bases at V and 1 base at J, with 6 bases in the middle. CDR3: CASSLRGTNEKLFF. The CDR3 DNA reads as TGTGCCAGCAGCTTGCGGGGAACTAATGAAAAACTGTTTTTT.

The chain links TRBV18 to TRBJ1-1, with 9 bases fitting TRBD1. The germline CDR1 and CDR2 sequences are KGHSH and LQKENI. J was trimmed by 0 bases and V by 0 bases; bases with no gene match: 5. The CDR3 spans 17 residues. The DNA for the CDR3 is TGTGCCAGCTCACCACCGGGACAGGGTGCCGTGAACACTGAAGCTTTCTTT. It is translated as CASSPPGQGAVNTEAFF.

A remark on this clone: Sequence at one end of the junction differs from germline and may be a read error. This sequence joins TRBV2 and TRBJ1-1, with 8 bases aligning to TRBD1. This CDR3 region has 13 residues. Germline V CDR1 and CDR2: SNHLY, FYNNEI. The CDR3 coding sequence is TGTGCCAGCGGACAGGGTCTGAACACTGAAGATTTCTTT. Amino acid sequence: CASGQGLNTEDFF. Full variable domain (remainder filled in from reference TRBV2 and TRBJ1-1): EPEVTQTPSHQVTQMGQEVILRCVPISNHLYFYWYRQILGQKVEFLVSFYNNEISEKSEIFDDQFSVERPDGSNFTLKIRSTKLEDSAMYFCASGQGLNTEDFFGQGTRLTVV.

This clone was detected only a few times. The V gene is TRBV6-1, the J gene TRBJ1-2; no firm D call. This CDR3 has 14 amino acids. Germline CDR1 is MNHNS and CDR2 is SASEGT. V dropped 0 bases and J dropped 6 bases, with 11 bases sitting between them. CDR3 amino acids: CASSEATGLDGYTF. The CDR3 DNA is TGTGCCAGCAGTGAAGCAACGGGATTGGATGGCTACACCTTC.

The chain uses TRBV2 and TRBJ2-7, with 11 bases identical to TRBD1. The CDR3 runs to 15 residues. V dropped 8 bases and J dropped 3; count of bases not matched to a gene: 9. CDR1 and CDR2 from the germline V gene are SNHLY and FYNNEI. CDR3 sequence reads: CASANLGQGGYEQYF. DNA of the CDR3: TGTGCCAGCGCGAATCTGGGACAGGGGGGCTACGAGCAGTACTTC. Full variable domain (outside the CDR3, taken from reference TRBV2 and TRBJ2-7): EPEVTQTPSHQVTQMGQEVILRCVPISNHLYFYWYRQILGQKVEFLVSFYNNEISEKSEIFDDQFSVERPDGSNFTLKIRSTKLEDSAMYFCASANLGQGGYEQYFGPGTRLTVT.

The CDR3 nucleotides are TGCGCCAGCAGCTTGGCAGCTAGCGGGGGGGGAGAGACCCAGTACTTC. Amino acids: CASSLAASGGGETQYF. The chain combines TRBV5-1 with TRBJ2-5; TRBD2 agrees at 12 bases. Trimming cost V 0 bases and J 4 bases; bases outside gene matches: 4. Germline assignment: CDR1 SGHRS and CDR2 YFSETQ. This CDR3 spans 16 amino acids.

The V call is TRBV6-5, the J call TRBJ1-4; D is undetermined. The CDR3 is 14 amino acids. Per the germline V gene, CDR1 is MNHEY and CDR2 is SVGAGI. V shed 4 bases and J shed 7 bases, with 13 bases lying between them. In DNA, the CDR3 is TGTGCCAGCAGTTTCCAAAGAGGAGGTGAAAAACTGTTTTTT. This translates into CASSFQRGGEKLFF.

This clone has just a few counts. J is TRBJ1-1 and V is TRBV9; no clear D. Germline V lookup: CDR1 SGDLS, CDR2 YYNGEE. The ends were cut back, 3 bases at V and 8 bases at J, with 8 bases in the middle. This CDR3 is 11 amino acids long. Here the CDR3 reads CASSATGEAFF. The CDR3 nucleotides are TGTGCCAGCAGCGCGACGGGAGAAGCTTTCTTT. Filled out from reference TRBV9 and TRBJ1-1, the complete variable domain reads DSGVTQTPKHLITATGQRVTLRCSPRSGDLSVYWYQQSLDQGLQFLIQYYNGEERAKGNILERFSAQQFPDLHSELNLSSLELGDSALYFCASSATGEAFFGQGTRLTVV.

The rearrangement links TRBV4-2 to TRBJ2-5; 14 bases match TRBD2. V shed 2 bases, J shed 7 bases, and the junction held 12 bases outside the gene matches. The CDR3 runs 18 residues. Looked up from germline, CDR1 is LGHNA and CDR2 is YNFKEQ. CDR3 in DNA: TGTGCCAGCAGCCAAAGATGGACTAGCGGGGGGCCGGTTGGGACCCAGTACTTC. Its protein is CASSQRWTSGGPVGTQYF.

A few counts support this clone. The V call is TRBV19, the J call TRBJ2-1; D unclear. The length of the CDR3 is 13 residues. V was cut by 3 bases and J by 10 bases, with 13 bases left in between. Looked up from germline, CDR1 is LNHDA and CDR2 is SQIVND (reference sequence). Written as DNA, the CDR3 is TGTGCCAGTAGTATGACGACACCCAACGAGCAGTTCTTC. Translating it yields CASSMTTPNEQFF. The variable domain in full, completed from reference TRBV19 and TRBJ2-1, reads DGGITQSPKYLFRKEGQNVTLSCEQNLNHDAMYWYRQDPGQGLRLIYYSQIVNDFQKGDIAEGYSVSREKKESFPLTVTSAQKNPTAFYLCASSMTTPNEQFFGPGTRLTVL.